The 25 T cell receptor beta chains below all came from one sample that was sequenced in a study of shared clonotypes between healthy human individuals. Terminally differentiated effector memory CD45RA+ cells were excluded from the naive CD8 cells, which were CD45RO-negative and positively selected for CCR7. Sequenced by immunoSEQ multiplex PCR; TCRdb stores in-frame clones only, minus some. The sample lists about 1.9 million clones, about 94% occurring once. Specimen: naive CD8+ T cells from PBMCs. All receptors come from a man aged 18 to 30 in good health. Some clones in this sample may be carry-over from other donors' samples.

This rearrangement joins TRBV5-1 to TRBJ2-7; TRBD1 aligns across 8 bases. Per the germline V gene, CDR1 is SGHRS and CDR2 is YFSETQ. V was clipped by 2 bases and J by 5 bases; unmatched bases: 9. The CDR3 has 15 amino acids. The CDR3 DNA is TGCGCCAGCAGCTTCATCGGACAGGGTATCGACGAGCAGTACTTC. This codes for CASSFIGQGIDEQYF.

The chain is built from TRBV4-3 and TRBJ1-2, with a possible D match to TRBD1 (6 bases). Germline CDR1 and CDR2: LGHNA and YSLEER. Between the trimmed V and J ends, which lost 0 bases and 7 bases, there was a span of 12 bases. The CDR3 runs 14 residues. The CDR3 sequence is CASSQERGAGGYTF. The CDR3 DNA is TGCGCCAGCAGCCAAGAGCGGGGGGCCGGTGGCTACACCTTC.

The rearrangement uses TRBV27 and TRBJ1-5; D is undetermined. CDR1 is MNHEY and CDR2 is SMNVEV in the germline V gene (reference sequence). The CDR3 is made up of 15 amino acids. V gave up 5 bases and J gave up 3 bases, with 14 bases separating them. In DNA form, the CDR3 reads TGTGCCAGCAGTCAAACAGTGAGTTCCAATCAGCCCCAGCATTTT. This translates into CASSQTVSSNQPQHF.

As regards this clone: Other DNA sequences in the same sample also yield this CDR3. The chain is built from TRBV27 and TRBJ2-1; TRBD2 agrees at 10 bases. This CDR3 contains 14 residues. Germline CDR1 and CDR2: MNHEY and SMNVEV (reference sequence). The trim removed 7 bases at V and 1 base at J, leaving 1 base unmatched. CDR3: CASKTSGSYNEQFF. CDR3 DNA sequence: TGTGCCAGCAAGACTAGCGGGTCCTACAATGAGCAGTTCTTC.

This chain uses TRBV18 with TRBJ2-7, with D possibly matching TRBD2 (5 bases). The V gene's germline CDR1 is KGHSH and CDR2 LQKENI. V was cut by 2 bases and J by 9 bases, with 26 bases left in between. This CDR3 is 17 amino acids long. The CDR3 DNA sequence: TGTGCCAGCTCACCAAATCCGTGGGCGGGCGTGGTCTGGGGGCAGTACTTC. This sequence encodes CASSPNPWAGVVWGQYF.

Concerning this clone itself: This sample also contains other DNA sequences that code for the same CDR3. The rearrangement joins TRBV7-6 to TRBJ2-7; D remains ambiguous. The ends were cut back, 1 base at V and 3 bases at J, with 4 bases in the middle. CDR1 is SGHVS, CDR2 FNYEAQ, per germline. The CDR3 extends over 12 amino acids. CDR3 amino acids: CASSLGDYEQYF. The CDR3 nucleotides are TGTGCCAGCAGCTTAGGAGACTACGAGCAGTACTTC.

The V gene is TRBV7-2, the J gene TRBJ2-3, with 11 bases that match TRBD2. Germline V gene sequence: CDR1 SGHTA, CDR2 FQGNSA. The J segment lost 2 bases and the V segment lost 5 bases, leaving 6 bases of the junction unmatched. This CDR3 spans 16 amino acids. CDR3 bases: TGTGCCAGCAGCCCTCGACTAGCGGGGTACACAGATACGCAGTATTTT. This sequence encodes CASSPRLAGYTDTQYF.

The rearrangement links TRBV6-5 to TRBJ2-5, with TRBD1 as a possible D gene (6 bases). The germline V gene encodes CDR1 MNHEY and CDR2 SVGAGI. The CDR3 extends over 16 amino acids. V lost 0 bases, J lost 1 base, and 12 bases lay in between. The CDR3 DNA reads TGTGCCAGCAGTTACTCGGGAGAGGGGGTCCAAGAGACCCAGTACTTC. It is translated as CASSYSGEGVQETQYF.

This chain connects TRBV28 to TRBJ2-5; 16 bases line up with TRBD2. The ends lost 4 bases at V and 5 bases at J; junction bases unmatched: 7. From germline, CDR1 is MDHEN and CDR2 SYDVKM. This CDR3 is built from 17 residues. The chain's CDR3 is CASSSGTSGRARETQYF. The CDR3, as DNA: TGTGCCAGCAGTTCCGGGACTAGCGGGAGGGCCAGGGAGACCCAGTACTTC.

For this clone: Other DNA sequences in this sample translate to the same CDR3. The rearrangement joins TRBV2 to TRBJ1-1; D is unresolved. The CDR3 contains 14 residues. The V gene lost 4 bases and the J gene lost 1 base, with 10 bases spanning the gap. CDR1 SNHLY and CDR2 FYNNEI come from the germline V gene. CDR3 coding DNA: TGTGCCAGCAGTGGTCAAGGGCCGAACACTGAAGCTTTCTTT. Residues: CASSGQGPNTEAFF.

V gene TRBV28 combines with J gene TRBJ2-2; D unresolved. Trimming left V 4 bases short and J 6 bases short, with 3 bases between. Looked up from germline, CDR1 is MDHEN and CDR2 is SYDVKM. This CDR3 is 11 amino acids long. The CDR3 loop reads CASSWSGELFF. The CDR3 coding sequence is TGTGCCAGCAGTTGGTCCGGGGAGCTGTTTTTT.

The chain carries TRBV7-9 and TRBJ2-5, with 9 bases fitting TRBD1. The J segment lost 4 bases and the V segment lost 5 bases, leaving 5 bases of the junction unmatched. Germline loops: CDR1 SEHNR, CDR2 FQNEAQ (reference sequence). There are 14 residues in the CDR3. DNA for the CDR3: TGTGCCAGCAGCAATCCGACAGGGGGAGAGACCCAGTACTTC. This gives the protein CASSNPTGGETQYF.

The rearrangement uses TRBV15 and TRBJ2-7; 8 positions match TRBD1. V lost 5 bases and J lost 6; bases outside the gene matches: 12. This CDR3 comprises 15 residues. Germline V gives CDR1 LNHNV, CDR2 YYDKDF (reference sequence). CDR3 loop: CATSRRSTGAGEQYF. DNA of the CDR3: TGTGCCACCAGCCGAAGATCGACAGGGGCGGGCGAGCAGTACTTC. Filled out from reference TRBV15 and TRBJ2-7, the complete variable domain reads DAMVIQNPRYQVTQFGKPVTLSCSQTLNHNVMYWYQQKSSQAPKLLFHYYDKDFNNEADTPDNFQSRRPNTSFCFLDIRSPGLGDTAMYLCATSRRSTGAGEQYFGPGTRLTVT.

V gene TRBV30 combines with J gene TRBJ2-3; D is uncertain. The CDR3 extends over 18 amino acids. The ends were cut back, 0 bases at V and 0 bases at J, with 19 bases in the middle. CDR1 is GTSNPN and CDR2 is SVGIG in the germline V gene (reference sequence). As DNA, the CDR3 is TGTGCCTGGAGTGTAAGGGTCGGAGCACGGAGAAGCACAGATACGCAGTATTTT. This codes for CAWSVRVGARRSTDTQYF.

This clone was seen once. V usage is TRBV10-3 and J usage is TRBJ2-7; either TRBD1 or TRBD2 may supply D (5 bases each). The germline V gene has CDR1 ENHRY and CDR2 SYGVKD. This CDR3 comprises 15 residues. V dropped 3 bases and J dropped 3 bases, with 15 bases sitting between them. The CDR3 region has the DNA TGTGCCATCAGTGATGGGACCCAAACAGGCTACGAGCAGTACTTC. Residues: CAISDGTQTGYEQYF.

The rearrangement joins TRBV27 to TRBJ2-3, with D unclear. The V end lost 6 bases, the J end lost 0 bases, and 13 bases lay between the germline ends. Germline lookup yields CDR1 MNHEY and CDR2 SMNVEV (reference sequence). This CDR3 contains 15 residues. CDR3 bases: TGTGCCAGCAGCCCCGCGGTGAGGAGCACAGATACGCAGTATTTT. Its translation is CASSPAVRSTDTQYF.

The genes are TRBV27 and TRBJ2-7; D gene unclear. V was cut by 6 bases and J by 2 bases, with 17 bases left in between. The germline gives CDR1 MNHEY, CDR2 SMNVEV (reference sequence). This CDR3 region has 15 residues. The CDR3 DNA follows: TGTGCCAGCAGCCCGACCCGGTGGGCTACCTACGAGCAGTACTTC. As protein: CASSPTRWATYEQYF.

The chain recombines TRBV28 with TRBJ2-7; D is undetermined. CDR3 size: 14 residues. Germline lookup yields CDR1 MDHEN and CDR2 SYDVKM. V was clipped by 1 base and J by 3 bases, with 10 bases between them. CDR3 region: CASSLFHSYYEQYF. CDR3 nucleotides: TGTGCCAGCAGTTTATTTCACAGCTACTACGAGCAGTACTTC.

The chain uses TRBV6-1 and TRBJ1-1; TRBD1 matches at 12 bases. The CDR3 spans 15 residues. Germline assignment: CDR1 MNHNS and CDR2 SASEGT. V shed 4 bases, J shed 7 bases, and the junction held 7 bases outside the gene matches. DNA for the CDR3: TGTGCCAGCAGTGGGGACAGGGGGCCTATCGGTGAAGCTTTCTTT. Translated, it gives CASSGDRGPIGEAFF.

The genes are TRBV4-1 and TRBJ2-1; D ambiguous. Germline loops: CDR1 MGHRA, CDR2 YSYEKL. The CDR3 length is 16 residues. With 6 bases removed from V and 2 bases from J, the gap between germline ends came to 17 bases. CDR3 loop: CASRALGSSPYNEQFF. The CDR3 DNA reads TGCGCCAGCAGGGCCCTCGGTAGTTCCCCCTACAATGAGCAGTTCTTC.

Only one count was recorded for this clone. The chain employs TRBV4-1 and TRBJ2-7; 14 bases align to TRBD2. The CDR3 consists of 21 residues. Germline V lookup: CDR1 MGHRA, CDR2 YSYEKL. J gave up 2 bases and V 0 bases, and 15 bases lay outside the gene matches. The CDR3 reads CASSQDPGLGTSGGIPYEQYF. Written as DNA, the CDR3 is TGCGCCAGCAGCCAAGATCCCGGTTTAGGGACTAGCGGGGGAATTCCCTACGAGCAGTACTTC.

The chain uses TRBV7-9 and TRBJ2-1, with 7 bases lining up with TRBD1. This CDR3 comprises 16 residues. J gave up 4 bases and V 5 bases, and 11 bases lay outside the gene matches. Germline CDR1 reads SEHNR; CDR2 reads FQNEAQ (reference sequence). This CDR3 is CASSNRGKGIYNEQFF. CDR3 nucleotide sequence: TGTGCCAGCAGCAACAGGGGTAAGGGAATATACAATGAGCAGTTCTTC.

This rearrangement joins TRBV11-2 to TRBJ2-7; D remains ambiguous. Germline V gene lookup returns CDR1 SGHAT and CDR2 FQNNGV. Trimming took 4 bases from V and 7 from J, leaving 14 bases between them. The CDR3 is 13 residues long. CDR3 DNA sequence: TGTGCCAGCAGCTCTTCTTCTGTAGGGGAGCAGTACTTC. Its translation: CASSSSSVGEQYF. Complete variable domain (other parts from reference TRBV11-2 and TRBJ2-7): EAGVAQSPRYKIIEKRQSVAFWCNPISGHATLYWYQQILGQGPKLLIQFQNNGVVDDSQLPKDRFSAERLKGVDSTLKIQPAKLEDSAVYLCASSSSSVGEQYFGPGTRLTVT.

This clone was observed once. The sample holds other DNA sequences that translate to the same CDR3. The chain combines TRBV27 with TRBJ2-7; the D gene is possibly TRBD1 (6 bases). Germline V CDR1 and CDR2: MNHEY, SMNVEV (reference sequence). The CDR3 has 14 amino acids. V shed 2 bases and J shed 2 bases, with 10 bases lying between them. In nucleotides, the CDR3 is TGTGCCAGCAGTTTACGACAGGCTACCTACGAGCAGTACTTC. Amino acids: CASSLRQATYEQYF.

The V and J genes are TRBV4-3 and TRBJ2-7; D possibly corresponds to TRBD2 (5 bases). The V end lost 0 bases, the J end lost 3 bases, and 15 bases lay between the germline ends. This CDR3 is built from 16 residues. Germline loops: CDR1 LGHNA, CDR2 YSLEER. The CDR3, as DNA: TGCGCCAGCAGCCAAGAGAGGGTAGGCTTGGACTACGAGCAGTACTTC. Its translation: CASSQERVGLDYEQYF.